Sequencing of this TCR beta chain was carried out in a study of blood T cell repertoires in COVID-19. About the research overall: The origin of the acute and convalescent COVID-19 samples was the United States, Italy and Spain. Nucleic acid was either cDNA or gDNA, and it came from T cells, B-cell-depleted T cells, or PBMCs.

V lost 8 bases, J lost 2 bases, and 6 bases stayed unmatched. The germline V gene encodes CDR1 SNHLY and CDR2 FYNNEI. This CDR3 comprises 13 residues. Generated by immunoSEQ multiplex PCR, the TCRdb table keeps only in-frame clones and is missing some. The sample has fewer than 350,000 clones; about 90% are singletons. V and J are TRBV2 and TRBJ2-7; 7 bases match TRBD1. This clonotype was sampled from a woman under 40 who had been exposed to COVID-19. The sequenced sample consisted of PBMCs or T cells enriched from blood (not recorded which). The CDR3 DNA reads TGTGCCAGCGGTAGGGACAGTACCTACGAGCAGTACTTC. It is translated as CASGRDSTYEQYF. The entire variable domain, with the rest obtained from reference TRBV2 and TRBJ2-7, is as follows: EPEVTQTPSHQVTQMGQEVILRCVPISNHLYFYWYRQILGQKVEFLVSFYNNEISEKSEIFDDQFSVERPDGSNFTLKIRSTKLEDSAMYFCASGRDSTYEQYFGPGTRLTVT.